The 9 T cell receptor beta chains listed next were all sequenced from one sample in a study of tumor T cells in aggressive B-cell lymphoma. Profiled with immunoSEQ multiplex PCR; TCRdb holds only in-frame clones, not every one. Of 3,300 or so clones in the sample, around nine tenths were seen once. The sample consisted of tumor tissue. The receptors were sampled from an adult with diffuse large B cell lymphoma.

The chain combines TRBV7-2 with TRBJ2-1; D is possibly TRBD1 (6 bases). V lost 2 bases to trimming and J lost 8 bases, with 13 bases between them. CDR3 length: 14 residues. CDR1 SGHTA and CDR2 FQGNSA come from the germline V gene. The CDR3 reads CASSLISPGDEQFF. CDR3 bases: TGTGCCAGCAGCTTAATATCCCCAGGGGATGAGCAGTTCTTC.

The CDR3 region is CASSQGRRDTQYF. The DNA of the CDR3 is TGTGCCAGCAGCCAAGGGCGGAGAGATACGCAGTATTTT. This chain joins TRBV4-2 and TRBJ2-3; D not certain. Trimming took 1 base from V and 5 from J, leaving 7 bases between them. Germline CDR1 LGHNA, CDR2 YNFKEQ. The CDR3 loop spans 13 amino acids.

The chain has TRBV6-6 and TRBJ1-2; tentatively, D is TRBD1 (5 bases). The CDR3 length is 12 residues. Germline CDR1 and CDR2: MNHNY and SVGAGI (reference sequence). Trimming removed 5 bases from V and 7 bases from J, with 11 bases in between. The CDR3 DNA reads TGTGCCAGCAGTCCCTCGGGGGGTGGCTACACCTTC. As protein: CASSPSGGGYTF.

The chain couples TRBV7-2 to TRBJ2-7, with a tentative D call TRBD1 (6 bases). The V end lost 5 bases, the J end lost 3 bases, and 14 bases lay between the germline ends. Germline V gene lookup returns CDR1 SGHTA and CDR2 FQGNSA. This CDR3 has 14 amino acids. The CDR3 DNA reads TGTGCCAGCAGCGTAACAGCCAGGGGCTACGAGCAGTACTTC. Translated: CASSVTARGYEQYF.

For the CDR3, the DNA is TGCGCCAGCAGCCAAGAGGACAGGGGCATCGAGCAGTACTTC. Amino acid sequence: CASSQEDRGIEQYF. The chain joins TRBV4-3 to TRBJ2-7; TRBD1 matches 9 bases. Germline V gene sequence: CDR1 LGHNA, CDR2 YSLEER. CDR3 size: 14 residues. After removal of 0 bases from V and 6 bases from J, the junction contained 3 bases not matched to a gene.

The V gene is TRBV2, the J gene TRBJ1-1, with D hard to call. CDR1 SNHLY and CDR2 FYNNEI come from the germline V gene. The CDR3 is 16 amino acids. V lost 2 bases to trimming and J lost 0 bases, with 13 bases between them. CDR3 coding DNA: TGTGCCAGCAGTGAACGAGGCGGAACTATGAACACTGAAGCTTTCTTT. This sequence encodes CASSERGGTMNTEAFF.

The rearrangement links TRBV2 to TRBJ2-2, with TRBD2 matching over 7 bases. The CDR3 covers 15 residues. V gave up 3 bases and J gave up 7 bases; unmatched junction bases: 8. Germline assignment: CDR1 SNHLY and CDR2 FYNNEI. CDR3 bases: TGTGCCAGCAGTGAGGGGGGAGGGCCTGGCGGGGAGCTGTTTTTT. Amino acids: CASSEGGGPGGELFF.

V usage is TRBV5-1 and J usage is TRBJ1-1, with D maybe TRBD1 (6 bases). The CDR3 is made up of 15 amino acids. The germline V gene has CDR1 SGHRS and CDR2 YFSETQ. V lost 3 bases and J lost 3, with 15 bases in between. As DNA, the CDR3 is TGCGCCAGCAGCTCCGACAGGTTAGGTGACACTGAAGCTTTCTTT. Protein product: CASSSDRLGDTEAFF.

This chain links TRBV19 with TRBJ2-7, with TRBD1 matching over 7 bases. The CDR3 sequence is 13 residues long. The junction had 3 bases not matched to a gene; V was cut back by 3 bases and J by 4 bases. The V gene's germline CDR1 is LNHDA and CDR2 SQIVND (reference sequence). The CDR3 DNA follows: TGTGCCAGTAGTATGGACAGGTTATACGAGCAGTACTTC. Translated, it gives CASSMDRLYEQYF.